This T cell receptor (beta chain) was sequenced for a study of cytotoxic CD8 clonotypes in ibrutinib-treated CLL. Study at large: Outcomes included 24 partial and 2 complete responses; after median around 65 months, 14 stayed remitted and about twelve progressed. Findings and caveats of the study: Among the clonotypes, public ones were uncommon and contracted or held stable on treatment. While tracking circulating CD8+ T-cell counts, baseline clonality exceeded that of age-matched healthy donors.

To note about this clone: Its antigen remains unidentified.

Investigators sourced approximately 2.1 micrograms of genomic DNA from cryopreserved PBMCs for TCR beta libraries. Assay used: immunoSEQ multiplex PCR; TCRdb lists only in-frame clones, some missing. The sample holds some 150,000 clones, approximately 75% seen once. The TCR originated in a human donor with chronic lymphocytic leukemia. The sequenced sample was PBMCs, obtained after 12 months of ibrutinib treatment.

Here the CDR3 reads CASSDIGRSTGELFF. In DNA form, the CDR3 reads TGTGCCAGCAGTGATATCGGCAGGTCCACCGGGGAGCTGTTTTTT. V and J are TRBV2 and TRBJ2-2; D gene uncertain. The germline gives CDR1 SNHLY, CDR2 FYNNEI. CDR3 length: 15 residues. Trimming stripped 3 bases from V and 4 bases from J, with 12 bases between.